This TCR beta chain was captured in a study of cytomegalovirus exposure and HLA in healthy donors. Germline loops: CDR1 KGHSH, CDR2 LQKENI. The CDR3 has 17 amino acids. Losses at the gene ends were 6 bases for V and 2 bases for J; bases not matched to a gene: 15. 13 Jbeta primers and 60 Vbeta primers were used for the PCR. Produced via immunoSEQ multiplex PCR; TCRdb's table is partial and in-frame only. Here the sample spans fewer than 90,000 clones, roughly 80% being singletons. Sequencing used PBMCs. The chain has TRBV18 and TRBJ2-7, with TRBD1 matching over 8 bases. This TCR came from a man aged 25-45 years in good health and CMV-seropositive. The CDR3 is CASSQGAPALGTYEQYF. CDR3 DNA sequence: TGTGCCAGCTCCCAGGGGGCTCCAGCTTTAGGGACCTACGAGCAGTACTTC.